These 21 T cell receptor beta chains came from one sample sequenced in a study of T cell responses to AZD1222 COVID-19 vaccine (TCRdb year 2021). The time point label of this sample denotes: baseline before first vaccination. Receptor libraries were prepared by the immunoSEQ multiplex PCR assay. TCRdb retrieved this table from immuneACCESS and kept in-frame rearrangements only. Not all clones are present; in checked studies, unresolved V genes account for under half, and no reason is known for the remainder. The sample includes 130,000 or so clones, with 85% to 95% observed a single time. Approximately 1.6% of the sample comes from the top ten. Sequencing was performed on peripheral blood, taken on day 0 of AZD1222 vaccination. All receptors derive from an adult in good health.

The rearrangement links TRBV24-1 to TRBJ2-1, with D unresolved. This CDR3 is 18 amino acids long. Germline lookup yields CDR1 KGHDR and CDR2 SFDVKD. The germline V and J ends were trimmed by 3 bases and 8 bases, with 25 bases remaining between them. DNA for the CDR3: TGTGCCACCAGTGATCCCACCCGGGCTGTACACGGTAGGGATGAGCAGTTCTTC. Translating it yields CATSDPTRAVHGRDEQFF.

The chain is built from TRBV5-1 and TRBJ1-1; D remains ambiguous. The CDR3 covers 14 residues. V was shortened by 1 base and J by 1 base, with 8 bases between the two germline ends. In germline, CDR1 is SGHRS, CDR2 YFSETQ. The CDR3 loop is CASSLSGKNTEAFF. The CDR3 DNA follows: TGCGCCAGCAGCTTGTCGGGCAAGAACACTGAAGCTTTCTTT.

This chain links TRBV28 with TRBJ1-2; 8 bases align to TRBD1. The CDR3 loop spans 14 amino acids. The V segment lost 4 bases and the J segment 5 bases; nucleotides outside the gene matches: 6. The germline V gene encodes CDR1 MDHEN and CDR2 SYDVKM. The CDR3 protein is CASSSGGAGYGYTF. The CDR3 coding sequence is TGTGCCAGCAGTTCAGGGGGCGCGGGGTATGGCTACACCTTC.

V and J are TRBV7-8 and TRBJ2-1, with 9 bases identical to TRBD1. This CDR3 contains 16 residues. Looked up from germline, CDR1 is SGHVS and CDR2 is FQNEAQ. Trimming removed 6 bases from V and 5 bases from J; junction bases left unmatched: 11. The CDR3 protein is CASRKRSGTGHNEQFF. The DNA of the CDR3 is TGTGCCAGCAGGAAACGGTCCGGGACAGGGCACAATGAGCAGTTCTTC.

V gene TRBV11-2 combines with J gene TRBJ1-4, with a weak D call TRBD1 (6 bases). V was clipped by 0 bases and J by 5 bases, with 13 bases between them. The CDR3 is 16 residues long. Germline V gives CDR1 SGHAT, CDR2 FQNNGV. CDR3 protein: CASSLEYGQPNEKLFF. CDR3 DNA sequence: TGTGCCAGCAGCTTAGAGTATGGACAGCCCAATGAAAAACTGTTTTTT.

The chain has TRBV16 and TRBJ2-3, with unresolved D. Germline assignment: CDR1 KGHSY and CDR2 FQNENV. The length of the CDR3 is 14 residues. Trimming removed 4 bases at V and 4 bases at J, with 12 bases between. The DNA for the CDR3 is TGTGCCAGCAGCCTACACGTGTTTCCAGATACGCAGTATTTT. Residues: CASSLHVFPDTQYF.

CDR3 protein: CASNTQGARSTEAFF. The CDR3 bases are TGTGCCAGCAATACGCAGGGGGCGCGAAGCACTGAAGCTTTCTTT. The chain joins TRBV28 to TRBJ1-1, with 8 nucleotides matching TRBD1. The CDR3 contains 15 residues. Germline V gives CDR1 MDHEN, CDR2 SYDVKM. The V gene end was trimmed by 7 bases and the J gene end by 4 bases; junction bases not matched to a gene: 11.

This clone was seen a handful of times. V usage is TRBV6-5 and J usage is TRBJ2-1, with TRBD2 identical over 8 bases. Germline CDR1 is MNHEY and CDR2 is SVGAGI. The CDR3 consists of 13 residues. V shed 6 bases and J 6 bases; nucleotides not matched to a gene: 4. In DNA form, the CDR3 reads TGTGCCAGCAGATTTGCGGGGGGCAATGAGCAGTTCTTC. It codes for CASRFAGGNEQFF.

DNA for the CDR3: TGTGCCACCAGTGGTCCGGGACTAGCCATCTCTGGGGCCAACGTCCTGACTTTC. Translation: CATSGPGLAISGANVLTF. This chain connects TRBV24-1 to TRBJ2-6; 9 bases map to TRBD2. Germline trimming cut 5 bases from V and 0 bases from J; bases unmatched to any gene: 7. Germline V gene lookup returns CDR1 KGHDR and CDR2 SFDVKD. The length of the CDR3 is 18 residues.

The genes are TRBV6-5 and TRBJ1-1; D ambiguous. V was cut by 8 bases and J by 7 bases, with 14 bases left in between. The CDR3 sequence is 12 residues long. CDR1 MNHEY and CDR2 SVGAGI come from the germline V gene. CDR3 sequence reads: CASPRGGIEAFF. The CDR3 coding sequence is TGTGCCAGCCCCCGGGGAGGGATTGAAGCTTTCTTT.

The CDR3 is CASSYGTTGEQFF. The CDR3 DNA follows: TGTGCCAGCAGTTACGGGACTACAGGTGAGCAGTTCTTC. This chain links TRBV12-3 or TRBV12-4 with TRBJ2-1; TRBD2 matches 7 bases. This CDR3 has 13 residues. Unmatched junction bases numbered 6, after V lost 4 bases and J lost 9 bases.

The chain carries TRBV19 and TRBJ1-1, with D possibly matching TRBD1 (5 bases). Trimming pared 5 bases from V and 7 bases from J, leaving 17 bases between. The CDR3 runs to 14 residues. The germline V gene has CDR1 LNHDA and CDR2 SQIVND (reference sequence). This chain's CDR3 is CASSYYSGNNEAFF. CDR3 coding DNA: TGTGCCAGTAGTTACTATTCAGGGAATAATGAAGCTTTCTTT.

This clone has a single count. This chain uses TRBV2 with TRBJ1-1, with a possible D match to TRBD1 (6 bases). The length of the CDR3 is 15 residues. The germline CDR1 and CDR2 sequences are SNHLY and FYNNEI. Trimming left V 3 bases short and J 5 bases short, with 16 bases between. The CDR3, as DNA: TGTGCCAGCAGTGAGTATTTGGGGGCAAATACTGAAGCTTTCTTT. Its translation is CASSEYLGANTEAFF.

The table lists this clone with a few counts. The J gene is TRBJ2-1, the V gene TRBV5-1; D uncertain. The CDR3 extends over 12 amino acids. The ends were cut back, 1 base at V and 8 bases at J, with 7 bases in the middle. Germline V gives CDR1 SGHRS, CDR2 YFSETQ. This CDR3 is CASSLNSHEQFF. The CDR3 DNA sequence: TGCGCCAGCAGCTTGAATAGCCATGAGCAGTTCTTC.

About this clone itself: Compared with germline, one end of the junction differs, possibly owing to a read error. This chain uses TRBV6-5 with TRBJ1-4; D might be TRBD1 (6 bases). The CDR3 runs to 15 residues. From germline, CDR1 is MNHEY and CDR2 SVGAGI. Here the CDR3 reads CASNYRDSTNEKLFF. The CDR3 DNA is TGTGCCAGCAATTACAGGGATTCGACTAATGAAAAACTGTTTTTT.

The V and J genes are TRBV18 and TRBJ2-7, with unresolved D. The germline V and J ends were trimmed by 0 bases and 3 bases, with 9 bases remaining between them. The CDR3 sequence is 14 residues long. Germline V gene lookup returns CDR1 KGHSH and CDR2 LQKENI. The CDR3 DNA reads TGTGCCAGCTCACCACCGGTTGACAACTACGAGCAGTACTTC. Residues: CASSPPVDNYEQYF. Supplemented by reference TRBV18 and TRBJ2-7, the full variable domain reads NAGVMQNPRHLVRRRGQEARLRCSPMKGHSHVYWYRQLPEEGLKFMVYLQKENIIDESGMPKERFSAEFPKEGPSILRIQQVVRGDSAAYFCASSPPVDNYEQYFGPGTRLTVT.

This sequence joins TRBV7-6 and TRBJ2-1; 7 bases are shared with TRBD2. CDR1 and CDR2 (germline): SGHVS, FNYEAQ. There are 15 residues in the CDR3. Trimming at V came to 2 bases and at J to 4 bases, leaving 5 bases not matched to a gene. The CDR3 is CASSLSLAEYNEQFF. The DNA of the CDR3 is TGTGCCAGCAGCTTATCTCTAGCGGAGTACAATGAGCAGTTCTTC.

The chain is built from TRBV29-1 and TRBJ2-1; no definite D call. The germline V gene has CDR1 SQVTM and CDR2 ANQGSEA. The CDR3 runs to 14 residues. V shed 5 bases and J shed 0 bases, with 11 bases lying between them. The CDR3, as DNA: TGCAGCGTTCTCATCTCGGGCTCCTACAATGAGCAGTTCTTC. Its translation: CSVLISGSYNEQFF.

The chain couples TRBV6-5 to TRBJ1-2, with TRBD1 matching 7 bases. Germline CDR1 reads MNHEY; CDR2 reads SVGAGI. V was clipped by 8 bases and J by 3 bases; unmatched bases: 3. The CDR3 length is 12 residues. Here the CDR3 reads CASDRADYGYTF. DNA for the CDR3: TGTGCCAGCGACAGGGCGGACTATGGCTACACCTTC.

V usage is TRBV5-6 and J usage is TRBJ1-5; D may be TRBD1 (5 bases). The CDR3 consists of 15 residues. Germline V gives CDR1 SGHDT, CDR2 YYEEEE. Trimming stripped 0 bases from V and 2 bases from J, with 9 bases between. CDR3: CASSLGWGGNQPQHF. CDR3 DNA: TGTGCCAGCAGCTTGGGGTGGGGCGGCAATCAGCCCCAGCATTTT.

This chain connects TRBV5-8 to TRBJ1-2, with a tentative D call TRBD1 (5 bases). The CDR3 length is 16 residues. Germline V gene data show CDR1 as SGHTS and CDR2 as YDEGEE. The V and J ends lost 0 bases and 1 base respectively, with 13 bases between them. The chain's CDR3 is CASSLGRDAFNYGYTF. Written as DNA, the CDR3 is TGTGCCAGCAGCTTGGGTCGGGACGCATTTAACTATGGCTACACCTTC.